This T cell receptor beta chain was captured by sequencing in a study of blood T cell repertoires in COVID-19 (dated by TCRdb to 2020 to 2021). General notes on the study: Collaborator samples came from the United States, Italy and Spain and covered acute and convalescent phases of COVID-19. The sample metadata nearly always contained a de-identified subject ID, COVID-19 status, age in years and sex. HLA class I and class II types, where available, came from metadata supplied by the sample provider rather than from assay-based typing. A freely available public database, intended as a resource for researchers studying the immune response to SARS-CoV-2, is where the repertoires were released. Subjects who had been exposed to COVID-19, were actively infected with it, or had recovered from it provided the deeply sampled blood TCRbeta repertoires that made up the dataset. The prospective study material was composed of cDNA or gDNA derived from T cells, B-cell-depleted T cells, or PBMCs. Samples came from the ongoing ImmuneRACE study (first 160 participants) plus 1,254 subjects from 6 global collaborators. Broad study findings and their caveats: The amount of clinical and demographic metadata varied by source and participant and was provided uncurated.

At one collaborating source in Seattle, patients were enrolled during active infection and were followed longitudinally through the course of disease. Each collaborating institution followed its own protocols to collect whole blood in K2EDTA tubes. Collaborator samples were shipped for TCRbeta analysis as frozen whole blood, isolated PBMCs, or DNA extracted from either sample type. TCRbeta CDR3 regions were amplified from genomic DNA using the immunoSEQ Assay, a bias-controlled multiplex PCR. As for the original processing: Nucleated cell counts per sample were estimated from amplification of reference gene primers within the assay. To quantify the absolute abundance of each unique TCRbeta CDR3 rearrangement, sequence reads were collapsed and filtered. For each sample, productive Simpson clonality was calculated as the square root of Simpson's diversity index over productive rearrangements. TCRdb's version of the immuneACCESS table is confined to in-frame rearrangements and falls short of the full clone set. An unresolved V gene accounts for under half of the shortfall where checked; the remainder is of unknown origin. V and J calls and clone size follow that table, whereas D and trimming were derived from the DNA. The sample table contains roughly 310,000 clones; only one count was recorded for roughly 90% of them. Jointly, the top ten make up roughly 2.9% of the sample.

Concerning this clone: Its antigen target is currently unknown. The sample holds no much larger clone one base away, and base qualities are not on file.

The CDR3 goes from the cysteine to the phenylalanine over 12 residues. Only the CDR3 portion is preserved as DNA: 36 bases, with reading frame beginning at the first base. The germline V gene (reference sequence) supplies CDR1 MNHEY and CDR2 SMNVEV. The V end loses 8 bases and the J end loses 4 bases, and a stretch of 10 bases separates them. Material for sequencing was peripheral blood. This TCR was sampled from a woman aged 30 to 39 with COVID-19, enrolled during active disease. Recombination joined TRBV27 with TRBJ2-3, with no D gene named confidently. CDR3 protein: CASSRPPDTQYF. At the DNA level, the sequence is TGTGCCAGCTCCAGGCCGCCAGATACGCAGTATTTT.